This is a list of T cell receptor beta chains from one sample in a study of T-cell memory formation after mild COVID-19. TCRdb itself ran the 5' RACE reads through MiXCR, one entry per CDR3 protein. This sample has around 250,000 distinct CDR3 sequences, with roughly 17% found just once. The sample taken for sequencing was PBMCs or a T cell subset sorted from them (not recorded which). These receptors came from a young man who had mild COVID-19 (a few samples of this study predate the infection). Cell type and time point are not known. The CDR3 runs from the conserved cysteine through the conserved F or W. D genes are given only for firm matches. Only some rows state a clone size, as once, few, many or a class for expanded clones.

d_call,j_call,v_call,clone_size,cdr3_nt,cdr3_aa
.,TRBJ2-7,TRBV28,.,TGTGCCAGCACCTCTTATGTGAGGGGACTTCTCCCACGGATACAGTACTTC,CASTSYVRGLLPRIQYF
.,TRBJ1-5,TRBV7-9,medium-sized,TGTGCCAGCAGCCGTTACGAGGGCGGTTATAGCAATCAGCCCCAGCATTTT,CASSRYEGGYSNQPQHF
.,TRBJ2-1,TRBV5-1,.,TGCGCCAGCAGCTTGGCGGCGGGGGCGTCCTACAATGAGCAGTTCTTC,CASSLAAGASYNEQFF
.,TRBJ1-1,TRBV20-1,.,TGCAGTGCCACGGGACGTTTGAACACTGAAGCTTTCTTT,CSATGRLNTEAFF
.,TRBJ2-3,TRBV6-1,.,TGTGCCAGCAGGGACTACTACCTCTACACAGATACGCAGTATTTT,CASRDYYLYTDTQYF
TRBD2,TRBJ2-1,TRBV3-1,.,TGTGCCAGCAGCCGGGGGATTCGTGCTAGCGGGGCGCCCTCCTACAATGAGCAGTTCTTC,CASSRGIRASGAPSYNEQFF
TRBD1,TRBJ2-3,TRBV13,many,TGTGCCAGCAGCGAGGGGGCTCAGACAGATACGCAGTATTTT,CASSEGAQTDTQYF
.,TRBJ1-1,TRBV4-1,.,TGCGCCAGCAGCCAAGCCCCTGCAGGACTGGACACTGAAGCTTTCTTT,CASSQAPAGLDTEAFF
.,TRBJ2-3,TRBV3-1,.,TGTGCCAGCAGCCAAATCTCGGCAGCAGATACGCAGTATTTT,CASSQISAADTQYF
.,TRBJ2-2,TRBV6-1,once,TGTGCCAGCAGTGCCAGGGGAACCGGGGAGCTGTTTTTT,CASSARGTGELFF
.,TRBJ1-5,TRBV7-9,.,TGTGCCAGCAGCTTACTGCGCCAGGCAGCCAATCAGCCCCAGCATTTT,CASSLLRQAANQPQHF
.,TRBJ1-1,TRBV5-5,few,TGTGCCAGCAGTTCGATGGAGGGCACTGAAGCTTTCTTT,CASSSMEGTEAFF
TRBD2,TRBJ2-1,TRBV14,few,TGTGCCAGCAGCCCGACTAGCGGGGCTCCCTACAATGAGCAGTTCTTC,CASSPTSGAPYNEQFF
.,TRBJ1-1,TRBV28,.,TGTGCCAGCAGCCCTCCTTGGTCGGGGGCTTTCTTT,CASSPPWSGAFF
TRBD2,TRBJ2-7,TRBV4-1,few,TGCGCCAGCAGCCAAGGCCGACTAGCGGGGGACCTCTCCTACGAGCAGTACTTC,CASSQGRLAGDLSYEQYF
.,TRBJ1-2,TRBV7-9,.,TGTGCCAGCAGCAAGACCGGGGGGCTCGGCTATGGCTACACCTTC,CASSKTGGLGYGYTF
.,TRBJ1-2,TRBV20-1,few,TGCAGTGCTAGAGAGCCCAGGGCGGATGGCTACACCTTC,CSAREPRADGYTF
.,TRBJ1-5,TRBV6-2/TRBV6-3,few,TGTGCCAGCAGTTACTCGTCCAGGAATCAGCCCCAGCATTTT,CASSYSSRNQPQHF
TRBD1,TRBJ1-2,TRBV28,few,TGTGCCAGCAGCGCAAGACAGGGCTACTATGGCTACACCTTC,CASSARQGYYGYTF
TRBD1,TRBJ1-1,TRBV12-3/TRBV12-4,.,TGTGCCAGCAGCCCCAGGGGGCACACTGAAGCTTTCTTT,CASSPRGHTEAFF
TRBD2,TRBJ2-3,TRBV6-2/TRBV6-3,.,TGTGCCAGCAGTTACCCCCAGACTAGCGGGGGGGCAGATACGCAGTATTTT,CASSYPQTSGGADTQYF
TRBD1,TRBJ2-1,TRBV5-1,few,TGCGCCAGCAGCTTGGAGGGGGACAGCTCCTACAATGAGCAGTTCTTC,CASSLEGDSSYNEQFF
TRBD1,TRBJ2-6,TRBV9,few,TGTGCCAGCGGTGGGACAGGGGCTGGGGCCAACGTCCTGACTTTC,CASGGTGAGANVLTF
.,TRBJ2-6,TRBV12-3/TRBV12-4,.,TGTGCCAGCAGTCCTGGGTCCAACGTCCTGACTTTC,CASSPGSNVLTF
.,TRBJ2-3,TRBV5-1,.,TGCGCCAGCAGCTGCGAGGGGGGATGGGCTAGCACAGATACGCAGTATTTT,CASSCEGGWASTDTQYF
TRBD2,TRBJ2-7,TRBV7-9,.,TGTGCCAGCAGCTTAGACGTGGGACTAGTAGTCTACGAGCAGTACTTC,CASSLDVGLVVYEQYF
TRBD1,TRBJ1-4,TRBV5-1,few,TGCGCCAGCAGCTTGCGGACAGGGGGCGATGAAAAACTGTTTTTT,CASSLRTGGDEKLFF
.,TRBJ2-3,TRBV4-3,few,TGCGCCAGCAGCCCGTCCCCTCCTCGCGCCATTAGCACAGATACGCAGTATTTT,CASSPSPPRAISTDTQYF
.,TRBJ1-4,TRBV18,.,TGTGCCAGCTCCCTCAATAAGGGCAGGGATGAAAAACTGTTTTTT,CASSLNKGRDEKLFF
.,TRBJ2-1,TRBV29-1,few,TGCAGCGTTGAAGTGGCCAACTACAATGAGCAGTTCTTC,CSVEVANYNEQFF
.,TRBJ1-4,TRBV4-3,.,TGCGCCAGCAGCCAACTTGTGATGGTCGCAGGGGCGAGTGCAACTAATGAAAAACTGTTTTTT,CASSQLVMVAGASATNEKLFF
.,TRBJ2-5,TRBV21-1,few,TGTGCCAGCAGCAATGTGGAAGAGACCCAGTACTTC,CASSNVEETQYF
.,TRBJ1-4,TRBV4-2,few,TGTGCCAGCAGCCAAGGATCCAGCTCCGCAACTAATGAAAAACTGTTTTTT,CASSQGSSSATNEKLFF
.,TRBJ2-7,TRBV12-3/TRBV12-4,many,TGTGCCAGCAGCCGAGACAGGCTGTACGAGCAGTACTTC,CASSRDRLYEQYF
.,TRBJ2-1,TRBV12-3/TRBV12-4,many,TGTGCCAGCAGTTTGAGTTCGGGGGGCAAAACCTACAATGAGCAGTTCTTC,CASSLSSGGKTYNEQFF
TRBD1,TRBJ1-4,TRBV4-2,.,TGTGCCAGCAGCCCGGGGGGACAGGGCTCCACTAATGAAAAACTGTTTTTT,CASSPGGQGSTNEKLFF
.,TRBJ1-3,TRBV12-3/TRBV12-4,few,TGTGCCAGCAGTTTGGGCAGGGGAAACACCATATATTTT,CASSLGRGNTIYF
TRBD2,TRBJ2-3,TRBV28,few,TGTGCCAGCGTAGCGGGGGGTAGCACAGATACGCAGTATTTT,CASVAGGSTDTQYF
.,TRBJ2-7,TRBV7-9,few,TGTGCCAGCAGCGTAACTGGAAGCTCCTACGAGCAGTACTTC,CASSVTGSSYEQYF
.,TRBJ2-5,TRBV7-2,.,TGTGCCAGCATCCCTGGGGGACTAGAGACCCAGTACTTC,CASIPGGLETQYF
.,TRBJ2-3,TRBV20-1,.,TGCAGTGGGGCAGGGACAGATACGCAGTATTTT,CSGAGTDTQYF
.,TRBJ2-5,TRBV11-2,many,TGTGCCAGCAGCTTAGACAGGGAAGAGACCCAGTACTTC,CASSLDREETQYF
.,TRBJ2-3,TRBV9,few,TGTGCCAGCAGCGTAGGCAGGGGCACAGATACGCAGTATTTT,CASSVGRGTDTQYF
.,TRBJ2-2,TRBV6-5,few,TGTGCCAGCAGTTCCGATCGGGGGGGGGAGCTGTTTTTT,CASSSDRGGELFF
.,TRBJ1-3,TRBV7-2,few,TGTGCCAGCAGCTTAGTTGGGGGGGGATCTGGAAACACCATATATTTT,CASSLVGGGSGNTIYF
TRBD1,TRBJ1-5,TRBV10-3,.,TGTGCCACCGGACAGGATAGCAATCAGCCCCAGCATTTT,CATGQDSNQPQHF